A single sample gave rise to the 26 T cell receptor beta chains below, sequenced in a study of T-cell reconstitution after alpha-beta-depleted transplantation in children. TCRbeta library preparation incorporated unique molecular identifiers. MiXCR was run by TCRdb on the PCR reads, yielding one entry per CDR3 protein. This sample has just over 950,000 distinct CDR3 sequences, with about 26% found just once. The source was PBMCs, mostly from graft donor cells, collected 360 days after TCRalphabeta/CD19-depleted stem cell transplant. These TCRs come from a boy younger than two who had a stem cell transplant for SCID, so the T cells may come from the graft donor.

This clonotype showed up just a few times. The chain recombines TRBV20-1 with TRBJ1-2, with a tentative D call TRBD1 (6 bases). The CDR3 runs to 16 residues. V was shortened by 2 bases and J by 4 bases, with 20 bases between the two germline ends. Germline V gene data show CDR1 as DFQATT and CDR2 as SNEGSKA (reference sequence). CDR3 nucleotides: TGCAGTGCTAGACCGCCCACAGGGAGGGGTTTCTATGGCTACACCTTC. Translated: CSARPPTGRGFYGYTF.

This clonotype was counted between two and nine times. V gene TRBV10-3 combines with J gene TRBJ2-7; the D gene is possibly TRBD2 (6 bases). The ends were cut back, 6 bases at V and 2 bases at J, with 11 bases in the middle. This CDR3 contains 13 residues. Germline CDR1 is ENHRY and CDR2 is SYGVKD. CDR3 protein: CAIRGRETYEQYF. The CDR3 DNA reads TGTGCCATCAGGGGACGGGAGACCTACGAGCAGTACTTC.

This clonotype came up a few times. The chain combines TRBV5-1 with TRBJ2-3; 8 bases are a match to TRBD1. V gave up 1 base and J gave up 2 bases; unmatched junction bases: 3. Germline V CDR1 and CDR2: SGHRS, YFSETQ. The CDR3 has 15 amino acids. The CDR3 sequence is CASSLWTGPTDTQYF. CDR3 coding DNA: TGCGCCAGCAGCTTGTGGACAGGGCCCACAGATACGCAGTATTTT.

This clonotype was recorded a few times. The chain couples TRBV29-1 to TRBJ2-7; 8 nucleotides align to TRBD1. The CDR3 is 13 amino acids. Losses at the gene ends were 7 bases for V and 5 bases for J; bases not matched to a gene: 10. Germline-derived CDR1 and CDR2 are SQVTM and ANQGSEA. CDR3 in amino acids: CSATDRAPDEQYF. The CDR3 region has the DNA TGCAGCGCTACGGACAGGGCCCCAGACGAGCAGTACTTC.

The chain recombines TRBV12-3 or TRBV12-4 with TRBJ2-4; 7 nucleotides agree with TRBD1. With V trimmed by 5 bases and J by 0 bases, 7 bases remained unmatched. This CDR3 spans 16 amino acids. The DNA for the CDR3 is TGTGCCAGCAGTCCAGACAGGGCTGAAGCCAAAAACATTCAGTACTTC. This gives the protein CASSPDRAEAKNIQYF.

The rearrangement joins TRBV6-6 to TRBJ1-4, with D possibly being TRBD1 (6 bases). The germline CDR1 and CDR2 sequences are MNHNY and SVGAGI (reference sequence). Deletions cut 7 bases from V and 8 bases from J, with 14 bases between. CDR3 length: 13 residues. The CDR3 DNA follows: TGTGCCAGCAACTCCCAGGGGAGGGAAAAACTGTTTTTT. This gives the protein CASNSQGREKLFF.

CDR3 nucleotides: TGCGCCAGCAGCTGGGACCCCATCAGGGCCACCGGGGAGCTGTTTTTT. Protein sequence: CASSWDPIRATGELFF. The chain carries TRBV5-1 and TRBJ2-2; D might be TRBD1 or TRBD2, each matching 5 bases. The CDR3 spans 16 residues. Trimming cost V 3 bases and J 4 bases, with 16 bases left between them. Germline lookup yields CDR1 SGHRS and CDR2 YFSETQ.

The J gene is TRBJ2-5, the V gene TRBV2; D call uncertain. The V end was cut by 2 bases, the J end by 5 bases, with 15 bases between. CDR1 is SNHLY and CDR2 is FYNNEI in the germline V gene. The CDR3 covers 15 residues. As DNA, the CDR3 is TGTGCCAGCAGTGAATGGCGAAGGGTGGGCGAGACCCAGTACTTC. Its translation: CASSEWRRVGETQYF.

The chain joins TRBV20-1 to TRBJ2-1, with 12 bases that match TRBD2. The germline V gene has CDR1 DFQATT and CDR2 SNEGSKA (reference sequence). The V gene end was trimmed by 5 bases and the J gene end by 8 bases; junction bases not matched to a gene: 7. This CDR3 is built from 14 residues. The CDR3, as DNA: TGCAGTGCTTTCCCTAGCGGGGGGGCCCATGAGCAGTTCTTC. It codes for CSAFPSGGAHEQFF.

The gene calls are TRBV4-2 and TRBJ2-3; D gene uncertain. Germline CDR1 is LGHNA and CDR2 is YNFKEQ. V lost 2 bases to trimming and J lost 2 bases, with 14 bases between them. The CDR3 length is 16 residues. CDR3 nucleotide sequence: TGTGCCAGCAGCCAATTACTGCACAGCTACACAGATACGCAGTATTTT. Its translation: CASSQLLHSYTDTQYF.

V gene TRBV6-1 combines with J gene TRBJ1-1; 9 bases line up with TRBD1. Germline lookup yields CDR1 MNHNS and CDR2 SASEGT. The trim removed 10 bases at V and 1 base at J, leaving 4 bases unmatched. The CDR3 sequence is 13 residues long. CDR3 in amino acids: CATRTGENTEAFF. The CDR3 DNA is TGTGCCACCCGGACAGGGGAGAACACTGAAGCTTTCTTT.

The V gene is TRBV4-1, the J gene TRBJ1-1; 7 nucleotides align to TRBD1. The V and J ends lost 2 bases and 3 bases, in that order; junction bases with no gene match: 12. Germline CDR1 is MGHRA and CDR2 is YSYEKL. The CDR3 has 17 amino acids. CDR3 sequence: CASSQTGQVLGDTEAFF. The CDR3 DNA follows: TGCGCCAGCAGCCAAACCGGACAGGTCCTAGGAGACACTGAAGCTTTCTTT.

This clonotype has a handful of counts. The chain recombines TRBV6-5 with TRBJ1-4; TRBD1 matches at 7 bases. CDR3 length equals 14 residues. The junction had 7 bases not matched to a gene; V was cut back by 4 bases and J by 8 bases. CDR1 is MNHEY and CDR2 is SVGAGI in the germline V gene. As DNA, the CDR3 is TGTGCCAGCAGTTGGTTCGGGACAGCGGAAAAACTGTTTTTT. Protein sequence: CASSWFGTAEKLFF.

This clonotype was observed many times. The rearrangement joins TRBV9 to TRBJ2-5; 7 bases are shared with TRBD2. Looked up from germline, CDR1 is SGDLS and CDR2 is YYNGEE. This CDR3 spans 15 amino acids. V was pared by 0 bases and J by 3 bases, with 5 bases of the junction left unmatched. CDR3 DNA sequence: TGTGCCAGCAGCGTAGCTCTCCGGGGGGAAGAGACCCAGTACTTC. The encoded protein is CASSVALRGEETQYF. Variable domain in full (rest from reference TRBV9 and TRBJ2-5): DSGVTQTPKHLITATGQRVTLRCSPRSGDLSVYWYQQSLDQGLQFLIQYYNGEERAKGNILERFSAQQFPDLHSELNLSSLELGDSALYFCASSVALRGEETQYFGPGTRLLVL.

The genes are TRBV20-1 and TRBJ1-1; no definite D call. Germline V gene lookup returns CDR1 DFQATT and CDR2 SNEGSKA (reference sequence). V was shortened by 3 bases and J by 1 base, with 12 bases between the two germline ends. The length of the CDR3 is 14 residues. As DNA, the CDR3 is TGCAGTGCTAGCGTCGGCGGGCCGAACACTGAAGCTTTCTTT. It yields the protein CSASVGGPNTEAFF.

This chain links TRBV5-1 with TRBJ1-5, with D possibly being TRBD1 (5 bases). CDR1 SGHRS and CDR2 YFSETQ come from the germline V gene. The CDR3 is 13 amino acids. V dropped 0 bases and J dropped 7 bases, with 8 bases sitting between them. The CDR3 DNA is TGCGCCAGCAGCTTGGAAGGGACCCAGCCCCAGCATTTT. It encodes CASSLEGTQPQHF.

This clonotype was seen more than once but under ten times. The chain combines TRBV2 with TRBJ2-5; TRBD2 might be the D (5 bases). The CDR3 contains 11 residues. The V gene lost 6 bases and the J gene lost 5 bases, with 7 bases spanning the gap. Germline CDR1 and CDR2: SNHLY and FYNNEI. The CDR3 DNA is TGTGCCAGCAGGGAGGTGGAGACCCAGTACTTC. As protein: CASREVETQYF. Full variable domain (rest looked up from reference TRBV2 and TRBJ2-5): EPEVTQTPSHQVTQMGQEVILRCVPISNHLYFYWYRQILGQKVEFLVSFYNNEISEKSEIFDDQFSVERPDGSNFTLKIRSTKLEDSAMYFCASREVETQYFGPGTRLLVL.

The chain is built from TRBV6-5 and TRBJ2-5; 14 bases align to TRBD2. V shed 2 bases and J 6 bases; nucleotides not matched to a gene: 8. The CDR3 has 17 residues. The germline CDR1 and CDR2 sequences are MNHEY and SVGAGI. The CDR3 bases are TGTGCCAGCAGTTACCGCTCGACTAGCGGGGGGGGGCAGACCCAGTACTTC. Translation: CASSYRSTSGGGQTQYF.

The genes are TRBV28 and TRBJ2-7, with D possibly TRBD1 on 5 matching bases. CDR1 and CDR2 (germline): MDHEN, SYDVKM. The germline V and J ends were trimmed by 2 bases and 4 bases, with 12 bases remaining between them. This CDR3 contains 14 residues. The CDR3 region has the DNA TGTGCCAGCAGTTTAAGTCAGGGAAGGTACGAGCAGTACTTC. Amino acid sequence: CASSLSQGRYEQYF. Drawing the rest from reference TRBV28 and TRBJ2-7, the complete variable domain is DVKVTQSSRYLVKRTGEKVFLECVQDMDHENMFWYRQDPGLGLRLIYFSYDVKMKEKGDIPEGYSVSREKKERFSLILESASTNQTSMYLCASSLSQGRYEQYFGPGTRLTVT.

This clonotype was detected only a few times. This chain connects TRBV4-2 to TRBJ2-7; the match to TRBD2 covers 8 bases. Germline V gene data show CDR1 as LGHNA and CDR2 as YNFKEQ. Losses at the gene ends were 0 bases for V and 2 bases for J; bases not matched to a gene: 6. The CDR3 extends over 16 amino acids. CDR3 in DNA: TGTGCCAGCAGCCAAGATCGCGGGGGGACCGCCTACGAGCAGTACTTC. Residues: CASSQDRGGTAYEQYF.

The chain joins TRBV20-1 to TRBJ2-7, with D tentatively TRBD1 or TRBD2 (5 bases each). CDR1 is DFQATT and CDR2 is SNEGSKA in the germline V gene (reference sequence). CDR3 length: 16 amino acids. V was pared by 1 base and J by 0 bases, with 16 bases between. The CDR3 DNA reads as TGCAGTGCTAGAGGCCTCGGGGCAGCTTACTCCTACGAGCAGTACTTC. It encodes CSARGLGAAYSYEQYF.

The chain combines TRBV12-3 or TRBV12-4 with TRBJ1-5; unclear D gene. The V gene lost 6 bases and the J gene lost 7 bases, with 16 bases spanning the gap. The CDR3 contains 14 residues. The CDR3 region is CASSPGDIIQPQHF. The CDR3 region has the DNA TGTGCCAGCAGCCCCGGGGATATAATCCAGCCCCAGCATTTT.

The rearrangement joins TRBV5-4 to TRBJ2-5, with 16 bases that match TRBD2. The length of the CDR3 is 16 residues. Germline V CDR1 and CDR2: SGHNT, YYREEE (reference sequence). V was clipped by 3 bases and J by 4 bases; unmatched bases: 3. The CDR3 nucleotides are TGTGCCAGCAGCTCCGGGACTAGCGGGGGGGGAGAGACCCAGTACTTC. It codes for CASSSGTSGGGETQYF.

This chain uses TRBV24-1 with TRBJ2-1; the D is unclear. CDR1 and CDR2 from the germline V gene are KGHDR and SFDVKD. This CDR3 contains 13 residues. V was shortened by 4 bases and J by 6 bases, with 9 bases between the two germline ends. CDR3 DNA: TGTGCCACCAGTGAGGGCCCCAGCAATGAGCAGTTCTTC. Translating it yields CATSEGPSNEQFF.

The sample holds a few counts of this clonotype. This sequence joins TRBV24-1 and TRBJ1-5; D may be TRBD1 (5 bases). V dropped 4 bases and J dropped 3 bases, with 9 bases sitting between them. CDR3 length: 14 amino acids. Germline CDR1 reads KGHDR; CDR2 reads SFDVKD. The DNA of the CDR3 is TGTGCCACCAGTGACCACAGGAACAATCAGCCCCAGCATTTT. It yields the protein CATSDHRNNQPQHF.

This clonotype was observed a few times. This CDR3 is CASSRGHYNEQFF. In DNA, the CDR3 is TGTGCCAGCAGCCGAGGACACTACAATGAGCAGTTCTTC. The chain recombines TRBV14 with TRBJ2-1; a weak D match, TRBD1 (5 bases). Trimming cost V 4 bases and J 3 bases, with 7 bases left between them. Per germline, CDR1 SGHDN and CDR2 FVKESK. CDR3 length: 13 amino acids.